This T cell receptor (beta chain) was observed in a study of T cell repertoires in cytomegalovirus infection. Study background: Signatures in public TCR beta sequences pointed to both CMV infection and matching HLA type. The study, taken as a whole, reports: Of the TCR beta families, the public ones yielded a cumulative frequency that identified carriers of CMV plus the relevant HLA. HLA-C-restricted TCR beta clonotypes specific for CMV led the ex vivo response.

MiXCR was run by TCRdb on the reads, yielding one entry per CDR3 protein. The sample holds about 600,000 distinct CDR3 sequences, approximately 25% seen once. A remark on this clonotype: Its antigen is unknown.

The CDR3 is 17 residues long. J gave up 3 bases and V 2 bases, and 12 bases lay outside the gene matches. Germline assignment: CDR1 MDHEN and CDR2 SYDVKM. Sequencing input: CD8+ T cells from PBMCs. V and J are TRBV28 and TRBJ2-7; TRBD1 aligns across 8 bases. This receptor was taken from a human donor in good health (CMV status not recorded). Some clones in this sample may be carry-over from other donors' samples. CDR3 in amino acids: CASSLREGGRGLYEQYF. The CDR3 DNA sequence: TGTGCCAGCAGTTTAAGGGAAGGAGGCAGGGGGCTCTACGAGCAGTACTTC.